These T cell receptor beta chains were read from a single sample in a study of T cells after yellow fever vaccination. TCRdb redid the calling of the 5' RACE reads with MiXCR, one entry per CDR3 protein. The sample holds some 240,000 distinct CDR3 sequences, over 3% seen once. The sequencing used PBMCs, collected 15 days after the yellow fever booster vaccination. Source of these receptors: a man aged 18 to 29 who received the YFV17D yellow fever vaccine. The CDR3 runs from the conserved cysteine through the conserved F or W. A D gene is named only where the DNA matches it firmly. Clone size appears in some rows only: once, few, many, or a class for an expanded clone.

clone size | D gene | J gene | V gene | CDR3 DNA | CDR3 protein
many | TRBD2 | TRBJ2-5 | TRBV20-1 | TGCAGGGCCGGGACTAGCGACGAGACCCAGTACTTC | CRAGTSDETQYF
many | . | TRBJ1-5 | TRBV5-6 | TGTGCCAGCAGCTTGTACGGGTTTAGCAATCAGCCCCAGCATTTT | CASSLYGFSNQPQHF
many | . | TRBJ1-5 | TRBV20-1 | TGCAGTGCCGCCCAAAATCGGGGGGGGCGTCAGCCCCAGCATTTT | CSAAQNRGGRQPQHF
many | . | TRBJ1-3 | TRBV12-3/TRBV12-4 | TGTGCCAGCGGTCCTAACGGTGGAAACACCATATATTTT | CASGPNGGNTIYF
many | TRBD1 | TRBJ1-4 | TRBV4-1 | TGCGCCAGCAGCCAAGCCGCGAAACAGGGGGCCAGTGAAAAACTGTTTTTT | CASSQAAKQGASEKLFF
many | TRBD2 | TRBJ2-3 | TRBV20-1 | TGCAGTGCGAGCGGGACTAGCGGAACCACAGATACGCAGTATTTT | CSASGTSGTTDTQYF
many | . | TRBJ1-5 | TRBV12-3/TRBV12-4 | TGTGCCAGCAGTCAACTGGGGGTATGGAATCAGCCCCAGCATTTT | CASSQLGVWNQPQHF
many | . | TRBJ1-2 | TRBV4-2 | TGTGCCAGCAGCCAGGGCTCTTTAGGGTATGGCTACACCTTC | CASSQGSLGYGYTF
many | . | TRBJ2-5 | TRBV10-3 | TGTGCCATCAGTGCCAGGGTGGAAGAGACCCAGTACTTC | CAISARVEETQYF
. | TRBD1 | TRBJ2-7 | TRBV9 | TGTGCCAGCAGCCCCGGGACAGGGGGATACAAGCAGTACTTC | CASSPGTGGYKQYF
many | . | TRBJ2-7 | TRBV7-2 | TGTGCCAGCAGCTTAGTGGCGGGTTTTACGACCTACGAGCAGTACTTC | CASSLVAGFTTYEQYF
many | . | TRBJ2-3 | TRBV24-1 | TGTGCCACCAGTGATGACCGGACAGATACGCAGTATTTT | CATSDDRTDTQYF
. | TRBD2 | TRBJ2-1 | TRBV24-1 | TGTGCCACCAGTGACCCGGCAAGACTAGCGGGGGGGCTAAATGAGCAGCTCTTC | CATSDPARLAGGLNEQLF
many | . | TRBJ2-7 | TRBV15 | TGTGCCACCAGCAGAGATAGGCAGGGAGTAGGCGAGCAGTACTTC | CATSRDRQGVGEQYF
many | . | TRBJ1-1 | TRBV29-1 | TGCAGCGTTGTGGCACAGGGGAACACTGAAGCTTTCTTT | CSVVAQGNTEAFF
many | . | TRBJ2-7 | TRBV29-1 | TGCAGCGTTGTGGGGGGGCATACCTACGAGCAGTACTTC | CSVVGGHTYEQYF